A selection of T cell receptor beta chains follows, all from one sample in a study of metastatic and nonmetastatic thyroid tumors. TCRdb reassembled clones from the PCR reads with MiXCR. Among around 65,000 clones, approximately 15% were seen once, and the ten largest hold approximately 7%. Sequenced input: blood. The receptors here all came from a male donor with papillary thyroid cancer or a benign thyroid nodule (not recorded which). Some clones in this sample may be carry-over from other donors' samples. The CDR3 runs from the conserved cysteine through the conserved F or W. A D gene is named only where the DNA matches it firmly. Clone size is not always given. Where it is, it says once, few, many or a class for expanded clones.

CASSQKSASTDTQYF	TGTGCCAGCAGCCAGAAGAGCGCTAGCACAGATACTCAGTATTTT	TRBV4-2	NA	NA	TRBJ2-3
CASSSGTATYEQYF	TGTGCCAGCAGCTCCGGGACGGCCACCTACGAGCAGTACTTC	TRBV7-2	NA	many	TRBJ2-7
CASTWSGTDTQYF	TGTGCCAGCACCTGGAGTGGCACAGATACGCAGTATTTT	TRBV6-1	NA	NA	TRBJ2-3
CASSLYGVSYNSPLHF	TGTGCCAGCAGTTTATATGGGGTATCCTATAATTCACCCCTCCACTTT	TRBV27	NA	many	TRBJ1-6
CASSVGDSGRAKQYF	TGTGCCAGCAGCGTAGGTGATAGCGGGAGGGCCAAGCAGTACTTC	TRBV9	TRBD2	NA	TRBJ2-7
CSVEATSLNTDTQYF	TGCAGCGTTGAGGCGACTAGCTTGAATACAGATACGCAGTATTTT	TRBV29-1	TRBD2	few	TRBJ2-3
CAWSQTTYKGYTF	TGTGCCTGGTCACAGACAACCTATAAGGGCTACACCTTC	TRBV30	NA	many	TRBJ1-2
CATSDRRPVWAVSYEQFF	TGTGCCACCAGTGATAGGCGGCCGGTGTGGGCGGTTAGCTATGAGCAGTTCTTC	TRBV24-1	NA	NA	TRBJ2-1
CASRATGTSTDTQYF	TGTGCCAGCAGAGCGACAGGGACTAGCACAGATACGCAGTATTTT	TRBV12-3/TRBV12-4	NA	many	TRBJ2-3
CASSLRGADTQYF	TGTGCCAGCAGCTTAAGAGGGGCAGATACGCAGTATTTT	TRBV7-9	NA	many	TRBJ2-3
CASSGGLAGLRETQYF	TGTGCCAGCAGCGGGGGACTAGCGGGACTTCGGGAGACCCAGTACTTC	TRBV7-9	TRBD2	many	TRBJ2-5